These 10 T cell receptor beta chains came from one sample sequenced in a study of shared clonotypes between healthy human individuals. Sequenced by immunoSEQ multiplex PCR; TCRdb stores in-frame clones only, minus some. The data hold some 1,100,000 clones, with about 80% observed a single time. Sequencing was carried out using memory CD4+ T cells from PBMCs. The sample's subset: CD45RA-negative fraction. The receptors shown here come from a man aged 18 to 35 in good health. Some clones in this sample may be carry-over from other donors' samples.

This chain links TRBV7-2 with TRBJ2-7; D call uncertain. Germline V gene sequence: CDR1 SGHTA, CDR2 FQGNSA. V was shortened by 0 bases and J by 3 bases, with 6 bases between the two germline ends. The CDR3 loop spans 13 amino acids. The CDR3 DNA reads TGTGCCAGCAGCTTAGCGTTGGGCTACGAGCAGTACTTC. The encoded protein is CASSLALGYEQYF.

The V gene is TRBV10-1, the J gene TRBJ1-3; D call uncertain. CDR1 and CDR2 (germline): WNHNN, SYGVQD (reference sequence). V dropped 4 bases and J dropped 0 bases, with 7 bases sitting between them. CDR3 size: 14 residues. The CDR3 is CASSAASSGNTIYF. In DNA, the CDR3 is TGCGCCAGCAGTGCAGCGAGCTCTGGAAACACCATATATTTT.

The chain employs TRBV6-5 and TRBJ1-2; 7 bases are a match to TRBD1. CDR1 and CDR2 from the germline V gene are MNHEY and SVGAGI. The CDR3 has 15 residues. V shed 4 bases, J shed 3 bases, and the junction held 8 bases outside the gene matches. Written as DNA, the CDR3 is TGTGCCAGCAGTTCGATGACAGGGCGTCACTATGGCTACACCTTC. This translates into CASSSMTGRHYGYTF.

The V gene is TRBV6-6, the J gene TRBJ1-5; D not resolved. This CDR3 has 16 amino acids. CDR1 and CDR2 (germline): MNHNY, SVGAGI (reference sequence). Trimming removed 1 base from V and 7 bases from J, with 17 bases in between. CDR3: CASSYFTFASSQPQHF. The CDR3 region has the DNA TGTGCCAGCAGTTACTTCACGTTTGCTAGTTCCCAGCCCCAGCATTTT.

This clone was seen a few times. The V and J genes are TRBV2 and TRBJ1-1; 7 positions match TRBD1. The J segment lost 4 bases and the V segment lost 6 bases, leaving 5 bases of the junction unmatched. This CDR3 comprises 13 residues. Germline CDR1 is SNHLY and CDR2 is FYNNEI. In DNA, the CDR3 is TGTGCCAGCAGCACACAGGGGATCACTGAAGCTTTCTTT. The encoded protein is CASSTQGITEAFF.

The V and J genes are TRBV5-1 and TRBJ1-4, with TRBD1 as a possible D gene (6 bases). Germline V CDR1 and CDR2: SGHRS, YFSETQ. The CDR3 is made up of 15 amino acids. V shed 0 bases and J shed 8 bases, with 14 bases lying between them. For the CDR3, the DNA is TGCGCCAGCAGCTTGGCCTTCGGGGGCGGAGAAAAACTGTTTTTT. Translated: CASSLAFGGGEKLFF.

The chain links TRBV6-1 to TRBJ2-7; D may correspond to TRBD1 or TRBD2 (5 bases each). This CDR3 is built from 16 residues. V shed 3 bases and J shed 0 bases, with 15 bases lying between them. The germline V gene has CDR1 MNHNS and CDR2 SASEGT. The CDR3 protein is CASSDKWDPDSYEQYF. Here the CDR3 DNA reads TGTGCCAGCAGTGATAAGTGGGACCCCGACTCCTACGAGCAGTACTTC.

This chain connects TRBV7-9 to TRBJ1-3; 11 bases map to TRBD1. Germline assignment: CDR1 SEHNR and CDR2 FQNEAQ (reference sequence). The J segment lost 0 bases and the V segment lost 4 bases, leaving 2 bases of the junction unmatched. CDR3 size: 16 residues. Written as DNA, the CDR3 is TGTGCCAGCAGCTATGGGACAGGGGGCTCTGGAAACACCATATATTTT. It codes for CASSYGTGGSGNTIYF. The variable domain in full, with the rest retrieved from reference TRBV7-9 and TRBJ1-3, is DTGVSQNPRHKITKRGQNVTFRCDPISEHNRLYWYRQTLGQGPEFLTYFQNEAQLEKSRLLSDRFSAERPKGSFSTLEIQRTEQGDSAMYLCASSYGTGGSGNTIYFGEGSWLTVV.

The chain employs TRBV29-1 and TRBJ2-3; maybe TRBD2 (6 bases). CDR1 and CDR2 from the germline V gene are SQVTM and ANQGSEA. V was shortened by 1 base and J by 6 bases, with 11 bases between the two germline ends. The CDR3 sequence is 13 residues long. For the CDR3, the DNA is TGCAGCGTTGAAGTTAGCGGTATGGATACGCAGTATTTT. It is translated as CSVEVSGMDTQYF.

This chain connects TRBV28 to TRBJ1-1; unclear D gene. V dropped 2 bases and J dropped 5 bases, with 15 bases sitting between them. Looked up from germline, CDR1 is MDHEN and CDR2 is SYDVKM. This CDR3 has 15 residues. The CDR3 reads CASSLPKSGYTEAFF. CDR3 coding DNA: TGTGCCAGCAGTTTACCCAAGAGCGGTTATACTGAAGCTTTCTTT.